The sequence of this T cell receptor beta chain was determined in a study of beta chain features in type 1 diabetes. On the study more broadly: In all, around 99 million sorted cells from all samples were analyzed.

This clone was observed a handful of times. Purity above 95% was achieved in all sorted populations. CDR1 and CDR2 (germline): MDHEN, SYDVKM. CDR3 length: 13 amino acids. V was clipped by 4 bases and J by 3 bases, with 7 bases between them. Reverse transcribing all isolated RNA meant expressed TCRB transcripts were sequenced. Assay: immunoSEQ multiplex PCR; the TCRdb copy retains only in-frame clones and omits some. The sample has a few hundred thousand clones, approximately 9.9% seen once. This sequence joins TRBV28 and TRBJ1-5, with D uncertain. Sequencing was carried out using naive CD4+ T cells from blood. This clonotype originated in a woman in her 30s in good health. The CDR3: CASSSGNNQPQHF. DNA of the CDR3: TGTGCCAGCAGTTCGGGTAACAATCAGCCCCAGCATTTT.